This T cell receptor (beta chain) emerged from a study of response to subunit inactivated influenza vaccine. Comment on this clonotype: Its antigen is undetermined.

The V gene's germline CDR1 is MNHEY and CDR2 SVGEGT. The ends lost 2 bases at V and 5 bases at J; junction bases unmatched: 18. The CDR3 spans 19 residues. TCRdb recomputed calls from the RT-PCR reads with MiXCR, one row per CDR3 protein. The sample shows 710,000 or so distinct CDR3 sequences, 15% to 18% of them seen only once. Broader study findings: Every seasonal influenza vaccination brings in few new T cells, the authors suggested.

The chain joins TRBV6-2 or TRBV6-3 to TRBJ2-4; TRBD2 matches 7 bases. The TCR comes from a man aged 50-60 years who received an inactivated influenza vaccine. The sequencing here drew on PBMCs from blood, taken 11 to 12 days after vaccination. CDR3 region: CASSYLRLGGTGYENIQYF. The DNA of the CDR3 is TGTGCCAGCAGTTACCTACGGCTGGGGGGGACGGGTTACGAAAACATTCAGTACTTC.